The sequence of this T cell receptor beta chain was determined in a study of blood T cell repertoires in COVID-19. Across the study: Some COVID-19 samples were acute and others convalescent; all came from the United States, Italy and Spain.

TCRdb's copy holds only in-frame clones and misses some; the assay was immunoSEQ multiplex PCR. The table lists some 400,000 clones, about 89% of them singletons. The CDR3 runs to 15 residues. Germline assignment: CDR1 KGHDR and CDR2 SFDVKD. V was clipped by 6 bases and J by 2 bases, with 15 bases between them. The source material was peripheral blood. This TCR came from a woman aged 60 to 75 with COVID-19, enrolled during active disease. The chain recombines TRBV24-1 with TRBJ2-5, with D maybe TRBD1 (6 bases). The CDR3 DNA follows: TGTGCCACCAGTCCGGGTGGACAGAATCAAGAGACCCAGTACTTC. The encoded protein is CATSPGGQNQETQYF.